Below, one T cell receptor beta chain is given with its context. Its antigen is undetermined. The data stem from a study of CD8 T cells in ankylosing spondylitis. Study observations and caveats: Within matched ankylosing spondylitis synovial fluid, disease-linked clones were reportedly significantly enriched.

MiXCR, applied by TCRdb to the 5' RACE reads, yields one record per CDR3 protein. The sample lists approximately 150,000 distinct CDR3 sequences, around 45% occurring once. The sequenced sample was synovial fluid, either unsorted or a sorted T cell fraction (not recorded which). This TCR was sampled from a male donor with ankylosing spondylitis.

The CDR3 loop is CASSLRNGANVLTF. CDR3 DNA sequence: TGTGCCAGCAGCTTACGGAATGGGGCCAACGTCCTGACTTTC. The J gene is TRBJ2-6, the V gene TRBV13; D not certain. V gave up 2 bases and J gave up 3 bases, with 5 bases separating them. CDR3 length equals 14 residues. The V gene's germline CDR1 is PRHDT and CDR2 FYEKMQ (reference sequence).